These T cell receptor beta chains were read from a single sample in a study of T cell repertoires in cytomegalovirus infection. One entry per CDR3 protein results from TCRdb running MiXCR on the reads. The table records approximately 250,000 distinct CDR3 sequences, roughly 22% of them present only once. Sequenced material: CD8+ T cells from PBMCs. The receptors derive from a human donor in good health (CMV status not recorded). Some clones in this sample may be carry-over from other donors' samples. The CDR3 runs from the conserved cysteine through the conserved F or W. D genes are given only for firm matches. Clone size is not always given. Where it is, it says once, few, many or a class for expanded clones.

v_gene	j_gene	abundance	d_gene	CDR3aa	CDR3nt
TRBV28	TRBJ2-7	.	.	CASSRVQRYEQYF	TGTGCCAGCAGCCGGGTCCAGAGGTACGAGCAGTACTTC
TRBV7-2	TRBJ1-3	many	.	CASSSRHLIAGNTIYF	TGTGCCAGCAGCTCAAGACACCTCATCGCTGGAAACACCATATATTTT
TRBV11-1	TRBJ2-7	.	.	CASSIGRSSYEQYF	TGTGCCAGCAGCATTGGACGGAGCTCCTACGAGCAGTACTTC
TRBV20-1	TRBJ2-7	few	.	CSAQRTGSPYEQYF	TGCAGTGCCCAAAGAACTGGGTCCCCCTACGAGCAGTACTTC
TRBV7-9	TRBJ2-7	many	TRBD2	CASSPDSSGGAREQYF	TGTGCCAGCAGCCCTGACTCTAGCGGGGGGGCCAGAGAGCAGTACTTC
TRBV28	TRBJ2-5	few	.	CASSFRLAETQYF	TGTGCCAGCAGTTTCAGATTGGCAGAGACCCAGTACTTC
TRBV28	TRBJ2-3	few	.	CASTSVGEGTDTQYF	TGTGCCAGCACCTCTGTGGGTGAGGGGACAGATACGCAGTATTTT
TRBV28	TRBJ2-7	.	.	CASSYPGSSGSEQYF	TGTGCCAGCAGTTACCCCGGGAGTAGCGGTTCCGAGCAGTACTTC
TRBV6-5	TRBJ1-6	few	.	CASSYSGSPFADSPLHF	TGTGCCAGCAGTTACTCAGGGAGCCCTTTTGCGGATTCACCCCTCCACTTT
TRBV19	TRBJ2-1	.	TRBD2	CASSATGGSAYNEQFF	TGTGCCAGTAGTGCTACCGGGGGGTCCGCCTACAATGAGCAGTTCTTC
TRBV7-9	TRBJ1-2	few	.	CASIYSGGADGYTF	TGTGCCAGCATCTATTCGGGGGGCGCAGACGGCTACACCTTC
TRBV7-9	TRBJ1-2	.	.	CASSDRDTNYGYTF	TGTGCCAGCAGCGACCGGGACACGAACTATGGCTACACCTTC
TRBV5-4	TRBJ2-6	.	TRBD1	CASSLRGQGATGANVLTF	TGTGCCAGCAGCTTGAGGGGACAGGGGGCAACGGGGGCCAACGTCCTGACTTTC
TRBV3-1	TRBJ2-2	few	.	CASSQEQGRLTGELFF	TGTGCCAGCAGCCAAGAACAGGGAAGGCTTACCGGGGAGCTGTTTTTT
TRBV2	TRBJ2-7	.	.	CASSPLGARINSEQYF	TGTGCCAGCAGTCCCCTGGGAGCTAGAATCAATTCCGAGCAGTACTTC
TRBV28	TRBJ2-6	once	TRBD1	CASSLGGTGALWANVLTF	TGTGCCAGCAGTTTAGGAGGGACAGGGGCCCTCTGGGCCAACGTCCTGACTTTC
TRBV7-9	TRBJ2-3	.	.	CASSSPSWAAETTDTQYF	TGTGCCAGCAGCTCTCCCTCCTGGGCAGCCGAGACCACAGATACGCAGTATTTT
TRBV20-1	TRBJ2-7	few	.	CSARDLGEPSYEQYF	TGCAGTGCTAGAGATCTCGGGGAACCCTCCTACGAGCAGTACTTC
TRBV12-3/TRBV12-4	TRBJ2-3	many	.	CASSLDGADTQYF	TGTGCCAGCAGTTTGGACGGGGCCGATACGCAGTATTTT
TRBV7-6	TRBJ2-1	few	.	CAGSTEQFF	TGTGCCGGATCGACGGAGCAGTTCTTC
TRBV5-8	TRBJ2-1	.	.	CASSLVGKGFF	TGTGCCAGCAGCTTGGTGGGTAAGGGGTTCTTC
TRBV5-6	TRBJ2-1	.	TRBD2	CASSLGGGSGQQFF	TGTGCCAGCAGCTTGGGGGGGGGGAGCGGTCAGCAGTTCTTC
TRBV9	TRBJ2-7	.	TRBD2	CASSAGTSGGRTYEQYF	TGTGCCAGCAGCGCCGGGACTAGCGGGGGACGAACCTACGAGCAGTACTTC
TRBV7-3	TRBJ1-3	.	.	CASSRTVGNTINF	TGTGCCAGCAGCCGGACAGTCGGAAACACCATAAATTTT
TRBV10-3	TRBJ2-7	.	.	CAISESTTNEQYF	TGTGCCATCAGTGAGTCGACAACCAACGAGCAGTACTTC
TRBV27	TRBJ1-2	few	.	CASSLAGSEHGYTF	TGTGCCAGCAGTCTCGCCGGGTCGGAACATGGCTACACCTTC
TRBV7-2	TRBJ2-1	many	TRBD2	CASNPTSGSYNEQFF	TGTGCCAGCAACCCGACTAGCGGGTCCTACAATGAGCAGTTCTTC